Presented here are 8 T cell receptor beta chains from one specimen sequenced in a study of blood T cell repertoires in COVID-19. Sequenced by immunoSEQ multiplex PCR; TCRdb stores in-frame clones only, minus some. In the table there are 130,000 to 150,000 clones, roughly 80% of which are singletons. Specimen: peripheral blood. These receptors were collected from a woman of 80 years or more with acute or convalescent COVID-19.

The gene calls are TRBV25-1 and TRBJ1-2, with D unclear. CDR1 MGHDK and CDR2 SYGVNS come from the germline V gene. This CDR3 has 13 residues. The V and J ends lost 7 bases and 5 bases respectively, with 14 bases between them. CDR3 residues: CASTDPDKYGYTF. The CDR3 DNA reads TGTGCCAGCACCGACCCCGACAAGTATGGCTACACCTTC.

In the case of this clone: The same CDR3 can be traced to other DNA sequences in this sample. The chain joins TRBV2 to TRBJ1-6, with TRBD1 matching 8 bases. V gave up 6 bases and J gave up 7 bases; unmatched junction bases: 5. In germline, CDR1 is SNHLY, CDR2 FYNNEI. The length of the CDR3 is 14 residues. CDR3 amino acids: CASSGQGGNSPLHF. The DNA of the CDR3 is TGTGCCAGCAGCGGACAGGGCGGGAATTCACCCCTCCACTTT. Full variable domain (remainder filled in from reference TRBV2 and TRBJ1-6): EPEVTQTPSHQVTQMGQEVILRCVPISNHLYFYWYRQILGQKVEFLVSFYNNEISEKSEIFDDQFSVERPDGSNFTLKIRSTKLEDSAMYFCASSGQGGNSPLHFGNGTRLTVT.

The V call is TRBV6-2 or TRBV6-3, the J call TRBJ2-5; 7 bases are a match to TRBD2. Germline V gene lookup returns CDR1 MNHEY and CDR2 SVGEGT. The CDR3 covers 15 residues. V dropped 4 bases and J dropped 1; count of bases not matched to a gene: 6. CDR3 DNA sequence: TGTGCCAGCAGTTCCGTGGGGGGGTCCCAAGAGACCCAGTACTTC. Its protein is CASSSVGGSQETQYF.

The chain couples TRBV9 to TRBJ2-2, with 8 bases matching TRBD1. The CDR3 is 14 residues long. CDR1 and CDR2 (germline): SGDLS, YYNGEE. The junction had 1 base not matched to a gene; V was cut back by 6 bases and J by 0 bases. CDR3 amino acids: CASTGGANTGELFF. The CDR3 DNA is TGTGCCAGCACAGGGGGCGCGAACACCGGGGAGCTGTTTTTT.

This clone was picked up one time. The J gene is TRBJ1-4, the V gene TRBV19; the D gene is possibly TRBD1 (6 bases). CDR1 is LNHDA, CDR2 SQIVND, per germline (reference sequence). The length of the CDR3 is 17 residues. V gave up 10 bases and J gave up 7 bases, with 28 bases separating them. Here the CDR3 DNA reads TGTGCCACCACAACGAGGTACAGGGAAGGATCGGGTGAAAAACTGTTTTTT. As protein: CATTTRYREGSGEKLFF. The full variable domain, its missing parts supplied by reference TRBV19 and TRBJ1-4, is DGGITQSPKYLFRKEGQNVTLSCEQNLNHDAMYWYRQDPGQGLRLIYYSQIVNDFQKGDIAEGYSVSREKKESFPLTVTSAQKNPTAFYLCATTTRYREGSGEKLFFGSGTQLSVL.

CDR3 sequence: CASSEGYYAGGETQYF. The CDR3 DNA reads as TGTGCCAGCAGTGAAGGATATTATGCGGGAGGAGAGACCCAGTACTTC. This rearrangement joins TRBV6-1 to TRBJ2-5; 8 bases are a match to TRBD2. The CDR3 length is 16 residues. Unmatched junction bases numbered 8, after V lost 1 base and J lost 4 bases. Germline CDR1 is MNHNS and CDR2 is SASEGT.

This clone was found a few times. This sequence joins TRBV30 and TRBJ1-5; 8 nucleotides match TRBD1. Per germline, CDR1 GTSNPN and CDR2 SVGIG (reference sequence). The CDR3 runs to 14 residues. Losses at the gene ends were 2 bases for V and 6 bases for J; bases not matched to a gene: 6. In nucleotides, the CDR3 is TGTGCCTGGAGTCCTCGACAGGGGTTTCAGCCCCAGCATTTT. It is translated as CAWSPRQGFQPQHF.

This clone was found a few times. This chain links TRBV9 with TRBJ1-2; D is perhaps TRBD1 (5 bases). Per the germline V gene, CDR1 is SGDLS and CDR2 is YYNGEE. The CDR3 extends over 15 amino acids. V shed 3 bases and J shed 7 bases, with 19 bases lying between them. CDR3 protein: CASSDSNRDSFGYTF. DNA of the CDR3: TGTGCCAGCAGCGATTCCAACCGGGACTCCTTTGGCTACACCTTC.